This TCR beta chain comes out of a study of patients and donors after allogeneic stem cell transplantation. The CDR3 is 14 amino acids. Germline V gene lookup returns CDR1 MNHEY and CDR2 SVGAGI. V shed 6 bases and J shed 2 bases, with 13 bases lying between them. TCRdb recomputed calls from the RT-PCR reads with MiXCR, one row per CDR3 protein. This sample yields approximately 170,000 distinct CDR3 sequences, of which 30% are seen a single time; 3.2% belongs to the top ten. This clonotype was found a few times. This chain connects TRBV6-5 to TRBJ2-5; D possibly uses TRBD1 or TRBD2 (6 bases each). Input material: blood, either unsorted or a sorted T cell fraction (not recorded which). This receptor was identified in a human donor who was either an allogeneic HSCT recipient or a stem cell or donor lymphocyte infusion donor (not recorded which). It is not recorded whose cells these are; they may come from a transplant donor. For the CDR3, the DNA is TGTGCCAGCAGACGGGGCGGGACACAAGAGACCCAGTACTTC. Its translation: CASRRGGTQETQYF.